One and the same sample provided the 15 T cell receptor beta chains below, sequenced in a study of T cells after yellow fever vaccination. TCRdb reanalysed the 5' RACE reads using MiXCR and keeps one entry per CDR3 protein. The data contain over 300,000 distinct CDR3 sequences, about 6.6% of them singletons. The sample was PBMCs, taken about 49 days after the first yellow fever vaccination. The receptors stem from a man between 18 and 35 years old who received the YFV17D yellow fever vaccine.

Ten or more counts support this clonotype. V usage is TRBV20-1 and J usage is TRBJ2-1; 8 nucleotides align to TRBD1. Per the germline V gene, CDR1 is DFQATT and CDR2 is SNEGSKA (reference sequence). J lost 4 bases, V lost 2 bases, and 7 bases had no gene match. The CDR3 has 15 residues. The CDR3 spells CSARSPGQAYNEQFF. The CDR3 DNA sequence: TGCAGTGCTAGATCACCGGGACAGGCATACAATGAGCAGTTCTTC.

This clonotype was recorded many times. J is TRBJ2-7 and V is TRBV12-3 or TRBV12-4; 7 bases are shared with TRBD1. J gave up 5 bases and V 6 bases, and 4 bases lay outside the gene matches. There are 12 residues in the CDR3. The CDR3: CASRQGYHEQYF. CDR3 nucleotide sequence: TGTGCCAGCAGACAGGGGTACCACGAGCAGTACTTC.

There are many counts of this clonotype. CDR3 loop: CASSLFTETQYF. The CDR3 DNA reads as TGTGCCAGCAGCTTGTTCACAGAGACCCAGTACTTC. This chain uses TRBV5-6 with TRBJ2-5, with no clear D. Per the germline V gene, CDR1 is SGHDT and CDR2 is YYEEEE. Trimming stripped 1 base from V and 4 bases from J, with 5 bases between. CDR3 length: 12 residues.

The chain combines TRBV6-2 or TRBV6-3 with TRBJ2-4; tentatively, D is TRBD1 or TRBD2 (7 bases each). The CDR3 has 16 amino acids. V lost 4 bases, J lost 2 bases, and 15 bases lay in between. CDR1 is MNHEY, CDR2 SVGEGT, per germline. CDR3 amino acids: CASSSRGGGPKNIQYF. The CDR3 nucleotides read TGTGCCAGCAGTTCCCGGGGAGGGGGCCCCAAAAACATTCAGTACTTC.

The chain carries TRBV5-1 and TRBJ1-2, with 7 bases aligning to TRBD1. With 7 bases clipped from V and 3 bases from J, the junction kept 12 bases outside the gene matches. The CDR3 spans 15 residues. Germline V gene lookup returns CDR1 SGHRS and CDR2 YFSETQ. The CDR3 spells CASLGQEEDDYGYTF. The CDR3 nucleotides are TGCGCCAGCCTCGGACAGGAAGAAGATGACTATGGCTACACCTTC.

This chain links TRBV7-2 with TRBJ2-3, with 9 nucleotides matching TRBD2. CDR1 SGHTA and CDR2 FQGNSA come from the germline V gene. CDR3 length equals 16 residues. V lost 1 base and J lost 2; bases outside the gene matches: 4. The CDR3 coding sequence is TGTGCCAGCAGCTTAGTCGAGCGGGGGGCCACAGATACGCAGTATTTT. Protein product: CASSLVERGATDTQYF.

This clonotype was counted a few times. V gene TRBV29-1 combines with J gene TRBJ2-3; TRBD1 agrees at 7 bases. V shed 6 bases, J shed 2 bases, and the junction held 5 bases outside the gene matches. Germline assignment: CDR1 SQVTM and CDR2 ANQGSEA. The CDR3 is 13 amino acids. In DNA form, the CDR3 reads TGCAGCGTGAGGGACAGTTACACAGATACGCAGTATTTT. This codes for CSVRDSYTDTQYF.

Points on this clonotype: It may be a read error: a sequence one base away is much more abundant. The CDR3 bases are TGTACCAGCAGGATCACCGGGACAGGTCATTCACCCCTCCACTTT. Protein: CTSRITGTGHSPLHF. The V and J genes are TRBV12-3 or TRBV12-4 and TRBJ1-6, with TRBD1 matching over 8 bases. This CDR3 region has 15 residues.

This chain joins TRBV5-1 and TRBJ2-2; TRBD1 aligns across 9 bases. This CDR3 comprises 14 residues. Trimming removed 7 bases from V and 1 base from J; junction bases left unmatched: 2. CDR1 and CDR2 from the germline V gene are SGHRS and YFSETQ. The CDR3 protein is CASLGQGNTGELFF. DNA for the CDR3: TGCGCCAGCTTGGGACAGGGGAACACCGGGGAGCTGTTTTTT.

The chain carries TRBV5-4 and TRBJ2-6; 11 bases line up with TRBD1. Germline V gene lookup returns CDR1 SGHNT and CDR2 YYREEE (reference sequence). The CDR3 runs 18 residues. Losses at the gene ends were 1 base for V and 1 base for J; bases not matched to a gene: 4. The CDR3 protein is CASSLPGTGGSGANVLTF. In nucleotides, the CDR3 is TGTGCCAGCAGCTTGCCCGGGACAGGGGGTTCTGGGGCCAACGTCCTGACTTTC.

This clonotype came up a few times. The chain employs TRBV6-1 and TRBJ2-6; D gene unclear. V lost 7 bases to trimming and J lost 4 bases, with 17 bases between them. The CDR3 has 16 amino acids. Germline lookup yields CDR1 MNHNS and CDR2 SASEGT. CDR3 DNA sequence: TGTGCCAGCACCTTATATGGTACATTCGGGGCCAACGTCCTGACTTTC. Amino acid sequence: CASTLYGTFGANVLTF.

In this sample, this clonotype turned up many times. The chain employs TRBV12-3 or TRBV12-4 and TRBJ1-1; TRBD1 matches 8 bases. V was clipped by 6 bases and J by 8 bases; unmatched bases: 14. CDR3 length equals 15 residues. The CDR3 bases are TGTGCCAGCAGCGACAAAGGTGGACAGGGCGGGGAAGCTTTCTTT. Translated, it gives CASSDKGGQGGEAFF.

Only a few counts were recorded for this clonotype. The chain employs TRBV5-1 and TRBJ2-7, with a tentative D call TRBD2 (5 bases). The CDR3 sequence is 13 residues long. The germline CDR1 and CDR2 sequences are SGHRS and YFSETQ. V dropped 0 bases and J dropped 6 bases, with 10 bases sitting between them. The CDR3 DNA reads TGCGCCAGCAGCTTGGCGGGGTACTCCGAGCAGTACGTC. It translates to CASSLAGYSEQYV.

Worth noting for this clonotype: The junction does not match germline at one end; this may be a read error. The chain employs TRBV6-2 or TRBV6-3 and TRBJ2-2; 7 positions match TRBD1. Germline loops: CDR1 MNHEY, CDR2 SVGEGT. The CDR3 contains 16 residues. CDR3: CVSSFEGGANTGELFF. The CDR3, as DNA: TGTGTCAGCAGTTTCGAAGGGGGCGCGAACACCGGGGAGCTGTTTTTT.

The V and J genes are TRBV20-1 and TRBJ2-7; D could derive from TRBD1 or TRBD2 (5 bases each). Germline CDR1 is DFQATT and CDR2 is SNEGSKA (reference sequence). There are 15 residues in the CDR3. Trimming left V 6 bases short and J 4 bases short, with 22 bases between. CDR3 DNA: TGCAGTGCCTCAACCGTGCAGTGGGACGGGTACGAGCAGTACGTC. This translates into CSASTVQWDGYEQYV.